These 7 T cell receptor beta chains originate from one sample sequenced in a study of T cell repertoires in cytomegalovirus infection. TCRdb re-called the reads with MiXCR, one entry per CDR3 protein. The data show 700,000 to 850,000 distinct CDR3 sequences, with 32% seen just once and around 12% held by the top ten. No antigen has been identified for these receptors. The material sequenced was cultured CD8+ T cells from PBMCs, taken from culture after CMV antigen stimulation. The receptors were sampled from a human donor in good health (CMV status not recorded). Some clones in this sample may be carry-over from other donors' samples.

The rearrangement links TRBV29-1 to TRBJ2-7, with 9 positions matching TRBD1. The CDR3 is 15 amino acids. V was pared by 5 bases and J by 0 bases, with 8 bases of the junction left unmatched. Looked up from germline, CDR1 is SQVTM and CDR2 is ANQGSEA. This chain's CDR3 is CSVWDRDRVSYEQYF. DNA of the CDR3: TGCAGCGTTTGGGACCGGGACAGGGTCTCCTACGAGCAGTACTTC.

This clonotype was counted only a few times. V is TRBV5-6 and J is TRBJ1-5, with a weak D call TRBD1 (5 bases). The CDR3 is 15 amino acids. V lost 2 bases, J lost 2 bases, and 11 bases lay in between. The germline V gene has CDR1 SGHDT and CDR2 YYEEEE. The CDR3 spells CASSFRGRGNQPQHF. As DNA, the CDR3 is TGTGCCAGCAGCTTTAGGGGTAGGGGCAATCAGCCCCAGCATTTT.

The rearrangement links TRBV18 to TRBJ2-1; the D is unclear. This CDR3 spans 12 amino acids. Germline V CDR1 and CDR2: KGHSH, LQKENI. V was trimmed by 5 bases and J by 7 bases, leaving 9 bases between them. CDR3 region: CASSSDVNEQFF. CDR3 coding DNA: TGTGCCAGCTCATCGGATGTTAATGAGCAGTTCTTC.

V gene TRBV20-1 combines with J gene TRBJ2-7; possible D gene TRBD1, 6 bases. CDR1 is DFQATT and CDR2 is SNEGSKA in the germline V gene (reference sequence). V lost 0 bases and J 2 bases, leaving 11 bases between the germline ends. The length of the CDR3 is 14 residues. For the CDR3, the DNA is TGCAGTGCTAGAGATCCCGGACAGACCTACGAGCAGTACGTC. Residues: CSARDPGQTYEQYV.

This clonotype has a handful of counts. V is TRBV7-9 and J is TRBJ1-2; 9 bases agree with TRBD1. Germline V gene sequence: CDR1 SEHNR, CDR2 FQNEAQ (reference sequence). This CDR3 contains 14 residues. V shed 7 bases and J 5 bases; nucleotides not matched to a gene: 8. The CDR3, as DNA: TGTGCCAGCATCCCCCGGGACAGGGCTTATGGCTACACCTTC. Protein: CASIPRDRAYGYTF.

The V call is TRBV7-9, the J call TRBJ2-7, with D uncertain. Trimming pared 5 bases from V and 2 bases from J, leaving 16 bases between. Germline loops: CDR1 SEHNR, CDR2 FQNEAQ (reference sequence). This CDR3 spans 15 amino acids. The chain's CDR3 is CASSPSPGVPYEQYV. The CDR3 region has the DNA TGTGCCAGCAGCCCATCTCCTGGCGTCCCCTACGAGCAGTACGTC.

V gene TRBV12-3 or TRBV12-4 combines with J gene TRBJ1-2; D is perhaps TRBD1 (5 bases). This CDR3 has 13 residues. V dropped 5 bases and J dropped 4 bases, with 11 bases sitting between them. CDR3 region: CASSKDTSYGYTF. The CDR3 DNA sequence: TGTGCCAGCAGTAAGGACACCTCCTATGGCTACACCTTC.